These 10 T cell receptor beta chains originate from one sample sequenced in a study of T cells in Graves' hyperthyroidism and ophthalmopathy. Amplification of TCR beta CDR3 regions was performed using RNA transcripts as template. During a first-round RT-PCR of the TCR CDR3, the HTBI primer set was used. TCRdb itself ran the multiplex PCR reads through MiXCR, one entry per CDR3 protein. The sample includes 730,000 or so distinct CDR3 sequences, 15% to 20% seen only once; the top ten take approximately 15%. Sequencing used blood. These receptors originate from a woman between 45 and 60 years old with Graves' hyperthyroidism that later progressed to Graves' ophthalmopathy.

This clonotype was seen repeatedly, ten times or more. One end of the junction does not line up with germline, which may come from a read error. The V call is TRBV12-3 or TRBV12-4, the J call TRBJ1-1; no definite D call. The CDR3 spans 13 residues. CDR3 sequence (DNA): TGTGCCAGCAGCTTAGCACAGAACACTGAAGCTTTCTTT. The encoded protein is CASSLAQNTEAFF.

This clonotype was counted a few times. The chain carries TRBV9 and TRBJ2-3, with D possibly matching TRBD2 (5 bases). V lost 4 bases and J 3 bases, leaving 15 bases between the germline ends. This CDR3 region has 15 residues. CDR1 SGDLS and CDR2 YYNGEE come from the germline V gene. The CDR3 loop is CASSPTSSLTDTQYF. Here the CDR3 DNA reads TGTGCCAGCAGCCCTACTAGTTCTTTGACAGATACGCAGTATTTT.

Ten or more counts support this clonotype. The CDR3 here is CASSQGRVANTEAFF. The CDR3 DNA is TGTGCCAGCAGCCAAGGCAGGGTTGCAAACACTGAAGCTTTCTTT. V and J are TRBV3-1 and TRBJ1-1; D may be TRBD1 (5 bases). V lost 1 base, J lost 2 bases, and 11 bases lay in between. The CDR3 is made up of 15 amino acids. The germline gives CDR1 LGHDT, CDR2 YNNKEL (reference sequence).

This clonotype was counted many times. This CDR3 reads CASSSGQSLSPLHF. As DNA, the CDR3 is TGTGCCAGCAGCTCGGGACAGAGCCTTTCACCCCTCCACTTT. The rearrangement links TRBV7-9 to TRBJ1-6, with TRBD1 identical over 7 bases. The junction had 6 bases not matched to a gene; V was cut back by 4 bases and J by 9 bases. Germline loops: CDR1 SEHNR, CDR2 FQNEAQ (reference sequence). This CDR3 has 14 residues. Full variable domain (missing parts from reference TRBV7-9 and TRBJ1-6): DTGVSQNPRHKITKRGQNVTFRCDPISEHNRLYWYRQTLGQGPEFLTYFQNEAQLEKSRLLSDRFSAERPKGSFSTLEIQRTEQGDSAMYLCASSSGQSLSPLHFGNGTRLTVT.

The chain is built from TRBV18 and TRBJ1-1; D gene uncertain. The CDR3 length is 16 residues. The germline V and J ends were trimmed by 2 bases and 0 bases, with 13 bases remaining between them. Germline V gives CDR1 KGHSH, CDR2 LQKENI. For the CDR3, the DNA is TGTGCCAGCTCACCAGGAAGTAGGAACCTGAACACTGAAGCTTTCTTT. It is translated as CASSPGSRNLNTEAFF.

This clonotype was counted only a few times. The J gene is TRBJ1-6, the V gene TRBV6-1; perhaps TRBD1 as D (6 bases). Trimming cost V 7 bases and J 0 bases, with 13 bases left between them. Germline loops: CDR1 MNHNS, CDR2 SASEGT. There are 16 residues in the CDR3. The CDR3 region is CASKDTGSSYNSPLHF. The DNA of the CDR3 is TGTGCCAGCAAGGACACAGGGAGCTCCTATAATTCACCCCTCCACTTT.

A few counts support this clonotype. CDR3 amino acids: CASAGTRNGELFF. The DNA of the CDR3 is TGTGCCAGCGCCGGGACTAGGAACGGGGAGCTGTTTTTT. The rearrangement joins TRBV2 to TRBJ2-2; TRBD2 matches 8 bases. The V gene's germline CDR1 is SNHLY and CDR2 FYNNEI. The V segment lost 8 bases and the J segment 7 bases; nucleotides outside the gene matches: 6. The CDR3 loop spans 13 amino acids.

This clonotype was counted only a few times. The rearrangement uses TRBV20-1 and TRBJ1-3; D is ambiguous. Trimming took 6 bases from V and 4 from J, leaving 13 bases between them. CDR1 and CDR2 from the germline V gene are DFQATT and SNEGSKA (reference sequence). This CDR3 is 13 amino acids long. In nucleotides, the CDR3 is TGCAGTGCCCTCCGGGGTACGGGAAACACCATATATTTT. Translation: CSALRGTGNTIYF.

This chain joins TRBV27 and TRBJ1-2, with 7 bases matching TRBD1. Losses at the gene ends were 3 bases for V and 5 bases for J; bases not matched to a gene: 6. This CDR3 is 14 amino acids long. CDR1 is MNHEY and CDR2 is SMNVEV in the germline V gene (reference sequence). The CDR3 is CASSFSGGGYGYTF. As DNA, the CDR3 is TGTGCCAGCAGTTTTTCAGGGGGGGGTTATGGCTACACCTTC.

There are many counts of this clonotype. The rearrangement uses TRBV7-9 and TRBJ1-4; 9 nucleotides align to TRBD1. With V trimmed by 4 bases and J by 8 bases, 5 bases remained unmatched. The CDR3 runs to 14 residues. Germline CDR1 reads SEHNR; CDR2 reads FQNEAQ (reference sequence). CDR3 in amino acids: CASSSRQGVEKLFF. In DNA, the CDR3 is TGTGCCAGCAGCTCACGACAGGGGGTCGAAAAACTGTTTTTT.